This is a list of T cell receptor beta chains from one sample in a study of blood T cell repertoires in COVID-19. Using immunoSEQ multiplex PCR, the repertoire was profiled, and TCRdb retains in-frame clones only, with some absent. Among fewer than 250,000 clones listed, approximately 90% were seen once. Material: peripheral blood. The origin of the receptors is a man aged 30 to 45 with acute or convalescent COVID-19. Both conserved end residues are part of each CDR3. The order of the fields is V gene, CDR3 protein.

>TRBV29-1
CSVASGREGRSINEQFF
>TRBV5-1
CASSYQTSRGVKNIQYF
>TRBV30
CAWSPGTTAETQYF
>TRBV19
CASRDGQLKIENAFF
>TRBV10-1
CASSRGETEAFF
>TRBV5-1
CASSHGHSGLSYTF
>TRBV10-2
CASSGTGTGDYGYTF
>TRBV18
CASSPGSGGSSYEQYF
>TRBV15
CATSSNRGSSTGELFF
>TRBV21-1
CASTIIQTNPYNEQFF
>TRBV6-2/TRBV6-3
CASSYRRGRDEQFF
>TRBV27
CASSSTGTTGELFF
>TRBV18
CASSQNGQGGGYTF
>TRBV3-1/TRBV3-2
CASSQDEGQPQHF
>TRBV5-6
CASSLAQTGGIVDEQYF
>TRBV10-3
CAIRGTDTRNTEAFF
>TRBV28
CASSQEFGSLYEQYF
>TRBV3-1/TRBV3-2
CASSHFSSGGIRTDTQYF
>TRBV14
CASSRNNRGGYGYTF
>TRBV7-2
CASSPGGSSGYTF
>TRBV6-5
CASSYLQASYGYTF
>TRBV5-6
CASSLNKGTEAFF
>TRBV28
CASSSTNRVGTDTQYF
>TRBV7-3
CASSRDGTSGPYEQYF
>TRBV5-5
CASSLAAPSSGGYTF
>TRBV27
CASSLHRENSPLHF
>TRBV2
CARRNTGELFF
>TRBV14
CASSLLGQTYNEQFF
>TRBV28
CASSSAGSQPQHF
>TRBV25-1
CASRDWNRQGGTGELFF
>TRBV6-4
CASKPRGDEPDEAFF
>TRBV27
CASSLVPEEAYEQYF
>TRBV25-1
CASSSYSGTLGFGYTF
>TRBV3-1/TRBV3-2
CASSPTTGQGQETQYF
>TRBV9
CASSPTPGGTGELFF
>TRBV27
CASSFAGVPEAFF
>TRBV2
CASSLGGTDTQYF
>TRBV27
CASSPRQGPEKLFF
>TRBV28
CASSAGGGFDQPQHF
>TRBV5-4
CASSLESGSGTQYF
>TRBV7-9
CASSEYSDTGELFF
>TRBV14
CASSQGPDTEAFF
>TRBV6-1
CASSARQGWTGNTIYF
>TRBV19
CASSEDRLQPQHF
>TRBV3-1/TRBV3-2
CASSQGTSGDVNGELFF
>TRBV4-1
CASSQPGQSYEQYF
>TRBV10-2
CASRLAGGAYNEQFF
>TRBV3-1/TRBV3-2
CASSRDIPYEQYF
>TRBV2
CASSALQGNWAFF
>TRBV19
CASSAYQGGGGYTF